This T cell receptor (beta chain) comes out of a study of CD8 T cells in Susac syndrome. The V gene end was trimmed by 6 bases and the J gene end by 2 bases; junction bases not matched to a gene: 7. Per the germline V gene, CDR1 is LGHNA and CDR2 is YSLEER. The CDR3 runs to 16 residues. RNA totalling 0.5 to 1 ug underwent reverse transcription with random hexamers. From the immunoSEQ multiplex PCR reads, TCRdb called clonotypes with MiXCR, one entry per CDR3 protein. The data hold just over 150,000 distinct CDR3 sequences, with approximately 96% observed a single time. The chain employs TRBV4-3 and TRBJ2-1; 10 bases align to TRBD2. The receptor was isolated from a human donor with multiple sclerosis. The specimen was CD8+ T cells from PBMCs. CDR3 DNA: TGCGCCAGCAGTGAATTTAGCGGGGGGCCCTACAATGAGCAGTTCTTC. This gives the protein CASSEFSGGPYNEQFF.